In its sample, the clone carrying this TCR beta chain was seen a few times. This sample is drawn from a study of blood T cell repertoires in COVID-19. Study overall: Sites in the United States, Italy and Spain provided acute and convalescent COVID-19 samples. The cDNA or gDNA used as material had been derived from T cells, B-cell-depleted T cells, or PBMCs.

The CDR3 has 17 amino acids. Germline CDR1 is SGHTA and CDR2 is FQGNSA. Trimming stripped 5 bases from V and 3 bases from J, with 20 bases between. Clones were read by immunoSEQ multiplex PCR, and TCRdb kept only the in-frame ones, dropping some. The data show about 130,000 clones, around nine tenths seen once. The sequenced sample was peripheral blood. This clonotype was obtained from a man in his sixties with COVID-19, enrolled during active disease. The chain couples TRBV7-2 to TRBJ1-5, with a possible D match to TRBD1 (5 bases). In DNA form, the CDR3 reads TGTGCCAGCAGCCAACCCAGGAGTCAGGGATTCAATCAGCCCCAGCATTTT. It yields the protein CASSQPRSQGFNQPQHF.